A single sample is the source of the 3 T cell receptor beta chains below, sequenced in a study of T cell clones after liver transplantation. TCRdb keeps only in-frame clones here, not all; method: immunoSEQ multiplex PCR. The sample holds tens of thousands of clones; 70% to 75% are singletons and the top ten take approximately 16%. The specimen was CD4+ T cells from blood, collected before liver transplant. The receptors stem from a human donor who received a liver transplant.

The sample holds one count of this clone. The chain links TRBV14 to TRBJ2-1, with TRBD2 identical over 11 bases. Germline-derived CDR1 and CDR2 are SGHDN and FVKESK. The CDR3 runs to 20 residues. V lost 1 base, J lost 0 bases, and 11 bases stayed unmatched. CDR3 residues: CASSQVLLAGGPSSYNEQFF. The CDR3 DNA follows: TGTGCCAGCAGCCAAGTGCTGCTAGCGGGGGGCCCATCCTCCTACAATGAGCAGTTCTTC.

This sequence joins TRBV7-6 and TRBJ2-7, with D maybe TRBD1 (6 bases). The germline V gene has CDR1 SGHVS and CDR2 FNYEAQ. The CDR3 is made up of 14 amino acids. The germline V and J ends were trimmed by 5 bases and 0 bases, with 11 bases remaining between them. CDR3 DNA: TGTGCCAGCAGCCCGACAGGCCCCTCCTACGAGCAGTACTTC. Protein sequence: CASSPTGPSYEQYF.

Only a few counts were recorded for this clone. The chain has TRBV28 and TRBJ1-2, with TRBD1 as a possible D gene (5 bases). The length of the CDR3 is 14 residues. The germline CDR1 and CDR2 sequences are MDHEN and SYDVKM. The germline V and J ends were trimmed by 7 bases and 2 bases, with 14 bases remaining between them. CDR3 protein: CASKFADTNYGYTF. In DNA form, the CDR3 reads TGTGCCAGCAAATTCGCGGACACCAACTATGGCTACACCTTC.